A single sample is the source of the 21 T cell receptor beta chains below, sequenced in a study of T cell responses to AZD1222 COVID-19 vaccine. The method was immunoSEQ multiplex PCR; TCRdb's version includes in-frame clones alone and lacks a portion of them. The data show over 120,000 clones, with over 85% seen just once and around 1.7% held by the top ten. The starting material was peripheral blood, obtained 28 days after the second AZD1222 dose. Source of these receptors: an adult who received the AZD1222 COVID-19 vaccine.

The V gene is TRBV5-1, the J gene TRBJ1-1; D gene unclear. The CDR3 spans 15 residues. Per germline, CDR1 SGHRS and CDR2 YFSETQ. Trimming stripped 4 bases from V and 3 bases from J, with 16 bases between. The CDR3 region has the DNA TGCGCCAGCAGCCCGTTTGGGCCCACGGACACTGAAGCTTTCTTT. Protein: CASSPFGPTDTEAFF.

This clone has only one observation. V and J are TRBV5-4 and TRBJ1-1, with a tentative D call TRBD1 (5 bases). Trimming took 0 bases from V and 11 from J, leaving 14 bases between them. The CDR3 runs 13 residues. CDR1 is SGHNT, CDR2 YYREEE, per germline (reference sequence). CDR3 region: CASSLAGRVDAFF. CDR3 DNA: TGTGCCAGCAGCTTGGCGGGACGAGTGGATGCTTTCTTT.

Note on this clone: The sample contains more than one DNA sequence encoding this CDR3. CDR3 in amino acids: CASSLGQGGEKLFF. The DNA for the CDR3 is TGTGCCAGCAGCTTAGGACAGGGAGGGGAAAAACTGTTTTTT. V is TRBV7-2 and J is TRBJ1-4; 7 bases map to TRBD1. CDR3 length equals 14 residues. V shed 1 base, J shed 8 bases, and the junction held 4 bases outside the gene matches. The germline CDR1 and CDR2 sequences are SGHTA and FQGNSA.

This chain connects TRBV5-5 to TRBJ1-1, with a weak D call TRBD1 (5 bases). V gave up 6 bases and J gave up 10 bases, with 22 bases separating them. The CDR3 is 14 residues long. Germline V gene data show CDR1 as SGHKS and CDR2 as YYEKEE (reference sequence). The CDR3 loop is CASTLVPPGGGAFF. Here the CDR3 DNA reads TGTGCCAGCACCCTGGTACCGCCCGGGGGTGGAGCTTTCTTT.

The chain links TRBV30 to TRBJ1-2, with a tentative D call TRBD1 (5 bases). Germline CDR1 and CDR2: GTSNPN and SVGIG (reference sequence). The CDR3 spans 17 residues. The ends were cut back, 1 base at V and 0 bases at J, with 18 bases in the middle. Here the CDR3 DNA reads TGTGCCTGGAGTGGCTATAGAGGGGACCCTACTAACTATGGCTACACCTTC. It translates to CAWSGYRGDPTNYGYTF.

The chain couples TRBV4-2 to TRBJ2-1, with D possibly called TRBD1 or TRBD2 (5 bases each). The germline V and J ends were trimmed by 2 bases and 3 bases, with 14 bases remaining between them. CDR1 and CDR2 from the germline V gene are LGHNA and YNFKEQ. This CDR3 has 16 residues. CDR3 sequence (DNA): TGTGCCAGCAGCCAATCCCGGGACCCGCTCTACAATGAGCAGTTCTTC. Residues: CASSQSRDPLYNEQFF.

This chain connects TRBV4-2 to TRBJ1-2; 9 nucleotides agree with TRBD1. V shed 4 bases and J 4 bases; nucleotides not matched to a gene: 4. Germline CDR1 and CDR2: LGHNA and YNFKEQ. This CDR3 is built from 14 residues. The CDR3 is CASSLGQGLYGYTF. CDR3 sequence (DNA): TGTGCCAGCAGCCTGGGACAGGGTCTCTATGGCTACACCTTC.

The chain carries TRBV5-1 and TRBJ2-7, with 12 bases fitting TRBD2. The CDR3 spans 13 residues. Unmatched junction bases numbered 3, after V lost 4 bases and J lost 7 bases. CDR1 is SGHRS, CDR2 YFSETQ, per germline. The CDR3 sequence: CASSDLAGGEQYF. DNA for the CDR3: TGCGCCAGCAGCGACCTAGCGGGGGGGGAGCAGTACTTC.

This chain joins TRBV12-3 or TRBV12-4 and TRBJ2-5, with 7 bases identical to TRBD2. J gave up 3 bases and V 7 bases, and 5 bases lay outside the gene matches. The CDR3 runs to 13 residues. For the CDR3, the DNA is TGTGCCAGCAATGGTGGGGGGGAAGAGACCCAGTACTTC. This codes for CASNGGGEETQYF.

V usage is TRBV10-3 and J usage is TRBJ2-5, with a possible D match to TRBD1 (6 bases). The germline gives CDR1 ENHRY, CDR2 SYGVKD. Trimming pared 6 bases from V and 3 bases from J, leaving 17 bases between. The CDR3 runs to 15 residues. Here the CDR3 DNA reads TGTGCCATCAGCCCAGGGACACCGAAAGAAGAGACCCAGTACTTC. Encoded protein: CAISPGTPKEETQYF.

V usage is TRBV15 and J usage is TRBJ1-5, with D uncertain. CDR1 is LNHNV, CDR2 YYDKDF, per germline (reference sequence). This CDR3 contains 13 residues. V was cut by 6 bases and J by 9 bases, with 15 bases left in between. The CDR3: CATSGDSMWPQHF. The DNA for the CDR3 is TGTGCCACCAGTGGGGATTCCATGTGGCCCCAGCATTTT.

The rearrangement uses TRBV9 and TRBJ1-2; D may be TRBD1 (5 bases). The CDR3 has 16 amino acids. Germline CDR1 reads SGDLS; CDR2 reads YYNGEE. V was pared by 0 bases and J by 4 bases, with 16 bases between. The CDR3 here is CASSVATGPRGYGYTF. CDR3 DNA: TGTGCCAGCAGCGTAGCGACGGGACCCCGGGGCTATGGCTACACCTTC.

This rearrangement joins TRBV4-2 to TRBJ2-3, with TRBD2 identical over 8 bases. The CDR3 sequence is 18 residues long. Germline trimming cut 0 bases from V and 7 bases from J; bases unmatched to any gene: 15. Germline V gene lookup returns CDR1 LGHNA and CDR2 YNFKEQ. The chain's CDR3 is CASSQDPRGGGFGNTQYF. The CDR3 nucleotides read TGTGCCAGCAGCCAAGATCCCCGGGGGGGAGGATTTGGGAATACGCAGTATTTT.

The chain combines TRBV28 with TRBJ1-3; no clear D. Deletions cut 4 bases from V and 0 bases from J, with 7 bases between. Germline CDR1 is MDHEN and CDR2 is SYDVKM. This CDR3 region has 14 residues. The CDR3 loop is CASSSAGSGNTIYF. The DNA for the CDR3 is TGTGCCAGCAGTTCGGCAGGCTCTGGAAACACCATATATTTT. The full variable domain, in which reference TRBV28 and TRBJ1-3 provide the parts outside the CDR3, is DVKVTQSSRYLVKRTGEKVFLECVQDMDHENMFWYRQDPGLGLRLIYFSYDVKMKEKGDIPEGYSVSREKKERFSLILESASTNQTSMYLCASSSAGSGNTIYFGEGSWLTVV.

The chain carries TRBV9 and TRBJ2-3, with D possibly being TRBD2 (5 bases). Germline V gene sequence: CDR1 SGDLS, CDR2 YYNGEE. V lost 3 bases, J lost 9 bases, and 14 bases lay in between. The CDR3 extends over 13 amino acids. Here the CDR3 reads CASSASPRATQYF. CDR3 bases: TGTGCCAGCAGCGCATCCCCGCGGGCAACGCAGTATTTT.

The chain employs TRBV9 and TRBJ2-7; D might be TRBD1 (6 bases). The CDR3 is 15 residues long. The ends were cut back, 3 bases at V and 7 bases at J, with 20 bases in the middle. Germline values: CDR1 SGDLS, CDR2 YYNGEE. Here the CDR3 DNA reads TGTGCCAGCAGCGCGGCGCCCCCACAGGGTACGGAGCAGTACTTC. This encodes CASSAAPPQGTEQYF. The full variable domain, its missing parts supplied by reference TRBV9 and TRBJ2-7, is DSGVTQTPKHLITATGQRVTLRCSPRSGDLSVYWYQQSLDQGLQFLIQYYNGEERAKGNILERFSAQQFPDLHSELNLSSLELGDSALYFCASSAAPPQGTEQYFGPGTRLTVT.

This chain joins TRBV4-2 and TRBJ1-1; D perhaps matches TRBD1 (6 bases). The CDR3 is 16 residues long. Germline CDR1 LGHNA, CDR2 YNFKEQ. V was trimmed by 6 bases and J by 0 bases, leaving 17 bases between them. CDR3 in amino acids: CASRQLGGGLNTEAFF. The DNA for the CDR3 is TGTGCCAGCAGGCAACTGGGGGGCGGGCTGAACACTGAAGCTTTCTTT.

V is TRBV19 and J is TRBJ1-5; D is unresolved. CDR3 length: 13 amino acids. V was cut by 4 bases and J by 5 bases, with 9 bases left in between. Germline CDR1 is LNHDA and CDR2 is SQIVND (reference sequence). The CDR3 protein is CASSTGLHQPQHF. The CDR3, as DNA: TGTGCCAGTAGTACCGGGCTCCATCAGCCCCAGCATTTT.

This chain connects TRBV9 to TRBJ1-1, with D possibly being TRBD1 (5 bases). V was shortened by 3 bases and J by 0 bases, with 15 bases between the two germline ends. Germline V gene data show CDR1 as SGDLS and CDR2 as YYNGEE. The CDR3 has 16 amino acids. CDR3 nucleotide sequence: TGTGCCAGCAGCGCGACGGGGGGATACATGAACACTGAAGCTTTCTTT. It is translated as CASSATGGYMNTEAFF.

The chain combines TRBV7-3 with TRBJ1-6; perhaps TRBD1 as D (5 bases). Germline V lookup: CDR1 SGHTA, CDR2 FQGTGA. V gave up 4 bases and J gave up 7 bases, with 17 bases separating them. The CDR3 runs to 16 residues. The CDR3 region has the DNA TGTGCCAGCAGCTCAAATTCCCCCAGGGAGAATTCACCCCTCCACTTT. Its translation is CASSSNSPRENSPLHF.

The J gene is TRBJ1-2, the V gene TRBV5-1, with TRBD1 identical over 9 bases. This CDR3 spans 15 amino acids. The V gene's germline CDR1 is SGHRS and CDR2 YFSETQ. J gave up 6 bases and V 4 bases, and 10 bases lay outside the gene matches. Written as DNA, the CDR3 is TGCGCCAGCAGCCAAAGAGGGACAGGGTATGATGGCTACACCTTC. Protein sequence: CASSQRGTGYDGYTF.